This T cell receptor (beta chain) comes out of a study of blood T cell repertoires in COVID-19. As processed by the authors: The assay estimated nucleated cells by amplifying reference gene primers. TCRdb keeps only in-frame clones here, not all; method: immunoSEQ multiplex PCR. The V and J calls and the clone size are those of that table, but D and trimming were determined from the DNA. The data show more than 150,000 clones, about four fifths seen once. This CDR3 contains 17 residues. J was trimmed by 2 bases and V by 4 bases; bases with no gene match: 9. The germline gives CDR1 LGHNA, CDR2 YNFKEQ. Sample: peripheral blood. This chain connects TRBV4-2 to TRBJ2-2, with 8 bases identical to TRBD2. This receptor was taken from a woman older than 75 with COVID-19, enrolled during active disease. The CDR3 region is CASSLALAGGNTGELFF. CDR3 DNA sequence: TGTGCCAGCAGCCTTGCTCTCGCGGGGGGTAACACCGGGGAGCTGTTTTTT.